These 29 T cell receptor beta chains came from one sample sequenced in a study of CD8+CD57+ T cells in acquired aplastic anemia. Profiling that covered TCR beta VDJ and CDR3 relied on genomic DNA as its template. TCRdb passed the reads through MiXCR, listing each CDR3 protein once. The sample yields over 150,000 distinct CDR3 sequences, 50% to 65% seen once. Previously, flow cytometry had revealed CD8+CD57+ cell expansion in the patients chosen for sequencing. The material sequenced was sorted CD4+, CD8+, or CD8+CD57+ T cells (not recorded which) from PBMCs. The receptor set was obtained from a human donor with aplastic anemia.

For the CDR3, the DNA is TGTGCCAGCAGCTTAGCGGCTAGTGGCCAAGAGACCCAGTACTTC. Amino acid sequence: CASSLAASGQETQYF. This chain links TRBV11-2 with TRBJ2-5, with D hard to call. The CDR3 spans 15 residues. With 1 base removed from V and 1 base from J, the gap between germline ends came to 10 bases. From germline, CDR1 is SGHAT and CDR2 FQNNGV.

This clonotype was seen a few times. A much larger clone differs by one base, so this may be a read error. The CDR3 DNA follows: TGTGCCAGCAGCTGGGCAGTCGGTTCGGTTGATGAGCAGTTCTTC. Translation gives CASSWAVGSVDEQFF. The rearrangement joins TRBV7-9 to TRBJ2-1, with unresolved D. Germline assignment: CDR1 SEHNR and CDR2 FQNEAQ (reference sequence). The CDR3 is 15 residues long. V lost 4 bases and J 8 bases, leaving 18 bases between the germline ends.

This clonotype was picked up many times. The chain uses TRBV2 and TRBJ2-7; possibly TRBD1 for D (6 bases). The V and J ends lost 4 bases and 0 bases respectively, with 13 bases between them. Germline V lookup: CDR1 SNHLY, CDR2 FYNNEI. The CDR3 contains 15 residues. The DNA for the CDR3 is TGTGCCAGCAGTGTAGATACAGGGCCCTCCTACGAGCAGTACTTC. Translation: CASSVDTGPSYEQYF.

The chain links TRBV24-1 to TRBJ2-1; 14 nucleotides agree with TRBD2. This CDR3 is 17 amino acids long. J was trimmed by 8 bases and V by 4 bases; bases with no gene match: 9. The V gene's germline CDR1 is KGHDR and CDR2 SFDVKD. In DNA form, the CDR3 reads TGTGCCACCAGTGAGAACTCCGGGACTAGCGGGGGTTATGAGCAGTTCTTC. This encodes CATSENSGTSGGYEQFF.

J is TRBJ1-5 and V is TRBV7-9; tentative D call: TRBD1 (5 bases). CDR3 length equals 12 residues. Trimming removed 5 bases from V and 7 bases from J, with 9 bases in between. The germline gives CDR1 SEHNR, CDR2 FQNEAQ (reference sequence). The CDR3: CASSRGEQPQHF. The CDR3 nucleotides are TGTGCCAGCAGCCGGGGGGAACAGCCCCAGCATTTT.

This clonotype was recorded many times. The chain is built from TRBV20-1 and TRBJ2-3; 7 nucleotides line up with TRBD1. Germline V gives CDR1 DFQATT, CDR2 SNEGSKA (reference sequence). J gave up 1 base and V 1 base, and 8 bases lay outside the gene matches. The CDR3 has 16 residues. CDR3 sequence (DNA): TGCAGTGCTAGAGGAGTTAGTGACAGGGGCACAGATACGCAGTATTTT. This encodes CSARGVSDRGTDTQYF.

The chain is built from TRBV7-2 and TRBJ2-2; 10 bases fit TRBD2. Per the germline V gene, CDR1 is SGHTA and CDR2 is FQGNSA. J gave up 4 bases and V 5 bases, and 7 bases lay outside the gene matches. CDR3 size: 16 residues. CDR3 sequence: CASSRSGGAGTGELFF. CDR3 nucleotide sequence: TGTGCCAGCAGCCGAAGCGGGGGGGCGGGCACCGGGGAGCTGTTTTTT.

In DNA form, the CDR3 reads TGTGCCAGCAGCATCCACCCCGGGACAGGGTTTCAGCCCCAGCATTTT. Its translation: CASSIHPGTGFQPQHF. The J gene is TRBJ1-5, the V gene TRBV7-9, with TRBD1 identical over 9 bases. CDR3 length: 16 residues. Germline trimming cut 5 bases from V and 6 bases from J; bases unmatched to any gene: 11. Germline V lookup: CDR1 SEHNR, CDR2 FQNEAQ (reference sequence). The complete variable domain, with remaining parts taken from reference TRBV7-9 and TRBJ1-5, reads DTGVSQNPRHKITKRGQNVTFRCDPISEHNRLYWYRQTLGQGPEFLTYFQNEAQLEKSRLLSDRFSAERPKGSFSTLEIQRTEQGDSAMYLCASSIHPGTGFQPQHFGDGTRLSIL.

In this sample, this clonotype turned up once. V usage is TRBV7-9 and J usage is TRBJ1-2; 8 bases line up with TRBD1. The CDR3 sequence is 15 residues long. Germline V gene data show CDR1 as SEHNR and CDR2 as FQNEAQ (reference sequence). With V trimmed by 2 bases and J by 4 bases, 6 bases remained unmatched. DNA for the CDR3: TGTGCCAGCAGCTTAACAGGGGGAGTAAGCTATGGCTACACCTTC. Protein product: CASSLTGGVSYGYTF. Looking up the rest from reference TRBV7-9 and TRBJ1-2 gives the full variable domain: DTGVSQNPRHKITKRGQNVTFRCDPISEHNRLYWYRQTLGQGPEFLTYFQNEAQLEKSRLLSDRFSAERPKGSFSTLEIQRTEQGDSAMYLCASSLTGGVSYGYTFGSGTRLTVV.

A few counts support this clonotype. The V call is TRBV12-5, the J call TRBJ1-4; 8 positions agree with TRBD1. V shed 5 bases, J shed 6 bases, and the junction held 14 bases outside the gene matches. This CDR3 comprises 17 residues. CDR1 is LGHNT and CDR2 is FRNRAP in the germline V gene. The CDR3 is CASGTSDRANGDEKLFF. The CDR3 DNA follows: TGTGCTAGTGGTACTTCGGACAGGGCCAATGGGGATGAAAAACTGTTTTTT. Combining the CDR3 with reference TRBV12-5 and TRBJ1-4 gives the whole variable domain DARVTQTPRHKVTEMGQEVTMRCQPILGHNTVFWYRQTMMQGLELLAYFRNRAPLDDSGMPKDRFSAEMPDATLATLKIQPSEPRDSAVYFCASGTSDRANGDEKLFFGSGTQLSVL.

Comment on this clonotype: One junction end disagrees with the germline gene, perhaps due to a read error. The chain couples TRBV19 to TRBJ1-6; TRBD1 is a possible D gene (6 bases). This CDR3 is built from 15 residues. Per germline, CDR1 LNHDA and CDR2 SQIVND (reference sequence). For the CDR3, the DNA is TGTGCCAGTAGTATAGCGACAGGAGGAAATTCACCCCTCCACTTC. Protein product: CASSIATGGNSPLHF.

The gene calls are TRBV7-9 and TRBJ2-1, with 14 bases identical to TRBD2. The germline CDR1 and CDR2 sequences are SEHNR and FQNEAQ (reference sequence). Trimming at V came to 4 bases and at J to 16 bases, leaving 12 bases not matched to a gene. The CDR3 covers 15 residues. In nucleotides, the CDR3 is TGTGCCAGCAGCTCCCCGGGACTAGCGGGAGCAAAACGATTCTTC. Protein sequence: CASSSPGLAGAKRFF.

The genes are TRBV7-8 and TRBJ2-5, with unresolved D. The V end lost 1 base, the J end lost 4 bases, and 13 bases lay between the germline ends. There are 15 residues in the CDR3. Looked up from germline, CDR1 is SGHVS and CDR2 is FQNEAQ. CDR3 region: CASSLGVSMGETQYF. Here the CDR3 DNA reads TGTGCCAGCAGCTTAGGAGTTAGCATGGGAGAGACCCAGTACTTC.

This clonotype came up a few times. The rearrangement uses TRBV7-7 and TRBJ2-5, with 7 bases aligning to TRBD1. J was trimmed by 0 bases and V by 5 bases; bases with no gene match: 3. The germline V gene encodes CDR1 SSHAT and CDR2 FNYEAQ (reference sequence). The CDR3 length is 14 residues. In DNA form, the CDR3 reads TGTGCCAGCAGCCAGACAGGGAACCAAGAGACCCAGTACTTC. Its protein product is CASSQTGNQETQYF.

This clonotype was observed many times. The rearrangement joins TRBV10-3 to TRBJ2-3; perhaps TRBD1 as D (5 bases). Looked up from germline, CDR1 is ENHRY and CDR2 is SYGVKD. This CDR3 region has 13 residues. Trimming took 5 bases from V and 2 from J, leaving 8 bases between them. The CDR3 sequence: CAISPDITDTQYF. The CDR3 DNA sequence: TGTGCCATCAGTCCGGACATCACAGATACGCAGTATTTT.

CDR3 region: CASAAGQGGEQYF. The CDR3 bases are TGTGCCAGTGCCGCGGGACAGGGAGGCGAGCAGTACTTC. This chain connects TRBV19 to TRBJ2-7; 9 positions agree with TRBD1. The CDR3 is 13 amino acids. The germline V gene has CDR1 LNHDA and CDR2 SQIVND (reference sequence). Losses at the gene ends were 8 bases for V and 6 bases for J; bases not matched to a gene: 8.

The CDR3 region is CASSQARVQYF. The CDR3 region has the DNA TGCGCCAGCAGCCAAGCGAGGGTGCAGTACTTC. The J gene is TRBJ2-7, the V gene TRBV4-1; tentative D call: TRBD2 (5 bases). Between the trimmed V and J ends, which lost 1 base and 9 bases, there was a span of 7 bases. The CDR3 is 11 amino acids. Germline V gene sequence: CDR1 MGHRA, CDR2 YSYEKL.

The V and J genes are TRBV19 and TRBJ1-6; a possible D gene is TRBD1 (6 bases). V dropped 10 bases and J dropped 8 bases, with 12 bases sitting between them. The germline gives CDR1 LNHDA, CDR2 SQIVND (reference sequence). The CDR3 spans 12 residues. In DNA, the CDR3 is TGTGCCATTGGGGGCGAGCATTCACCCCTCCACTTT. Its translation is CAIGGEHSPLHF.

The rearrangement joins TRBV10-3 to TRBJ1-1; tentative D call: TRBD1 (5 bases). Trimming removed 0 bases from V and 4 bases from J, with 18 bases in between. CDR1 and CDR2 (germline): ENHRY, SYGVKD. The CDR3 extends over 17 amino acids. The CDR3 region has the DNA TGTGCCATCAGTGAGTCATGGGGAGATGTTAGGGGCACTGAAGCTTTCTTT. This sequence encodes CAISESWGDVRGTEAFF.

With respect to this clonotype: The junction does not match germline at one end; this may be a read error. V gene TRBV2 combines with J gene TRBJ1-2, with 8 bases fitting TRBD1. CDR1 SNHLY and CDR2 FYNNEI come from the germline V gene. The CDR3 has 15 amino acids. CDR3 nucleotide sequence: TGTGCCTGCAGTGAAGGAGGACAGGGAGGCTATGGCTACACCTTC. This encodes CACSEGGQGGYGYTF.

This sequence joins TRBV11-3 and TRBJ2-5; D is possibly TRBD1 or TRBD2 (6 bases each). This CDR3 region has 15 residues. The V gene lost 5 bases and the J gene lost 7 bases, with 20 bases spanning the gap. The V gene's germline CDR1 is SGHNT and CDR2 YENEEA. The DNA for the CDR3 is TGTGCCAGCAGCCCAGGGGAGGATCGATCGGTGACCCAGTACTTC. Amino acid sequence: CASSPGEDRSVTQYF.

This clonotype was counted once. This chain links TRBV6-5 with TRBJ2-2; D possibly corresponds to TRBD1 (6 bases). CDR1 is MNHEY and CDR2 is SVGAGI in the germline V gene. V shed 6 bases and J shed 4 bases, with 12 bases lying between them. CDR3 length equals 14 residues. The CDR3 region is CASRPETGTGELFF. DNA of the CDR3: TGTGCCAGCAGACCTGAGACAGGCACCGGGGAGCTGTTTTTT.

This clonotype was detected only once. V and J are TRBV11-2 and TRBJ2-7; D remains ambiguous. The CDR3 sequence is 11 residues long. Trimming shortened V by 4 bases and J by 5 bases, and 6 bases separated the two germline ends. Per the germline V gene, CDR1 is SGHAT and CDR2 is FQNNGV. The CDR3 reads CASSSIHEQYF. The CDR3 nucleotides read TGTGCCAGCAGCTCGATCCACGAGCAGTACTTC.

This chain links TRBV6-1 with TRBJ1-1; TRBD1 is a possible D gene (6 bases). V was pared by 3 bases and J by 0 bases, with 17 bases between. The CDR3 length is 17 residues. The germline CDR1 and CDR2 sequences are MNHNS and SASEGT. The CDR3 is CASSESRGFPMNTEAFF. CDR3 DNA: TGTGCCAGCAGTGAGTCCAGGGGTTTTCCCATGAACACTGAAGCTTTCTTT.

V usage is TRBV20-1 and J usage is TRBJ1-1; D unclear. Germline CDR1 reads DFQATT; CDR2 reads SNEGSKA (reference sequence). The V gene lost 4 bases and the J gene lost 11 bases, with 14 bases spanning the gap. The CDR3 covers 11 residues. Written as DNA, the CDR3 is TGCAGTGCTATCAAATCCCTCAGGGCTTTCTTT. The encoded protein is CSAIKSLRAFF.

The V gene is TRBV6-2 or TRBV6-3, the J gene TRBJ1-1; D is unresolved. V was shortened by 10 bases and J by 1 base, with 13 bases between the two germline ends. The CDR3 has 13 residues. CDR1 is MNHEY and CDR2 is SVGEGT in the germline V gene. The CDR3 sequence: CAILQTPNTEAFF. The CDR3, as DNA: TGTGCCATTCTACAGACACCGAACACTGAAGCTTTCTTT.

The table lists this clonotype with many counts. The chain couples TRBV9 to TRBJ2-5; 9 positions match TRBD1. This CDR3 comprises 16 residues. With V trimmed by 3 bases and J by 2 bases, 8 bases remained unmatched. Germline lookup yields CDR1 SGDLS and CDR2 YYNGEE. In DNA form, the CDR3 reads TGTGCCAGCAGCGCCTGGGACAGGGTAGGGCAAGAGACCCAGTACTTC. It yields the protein CASSAWDRVGQETQYF.

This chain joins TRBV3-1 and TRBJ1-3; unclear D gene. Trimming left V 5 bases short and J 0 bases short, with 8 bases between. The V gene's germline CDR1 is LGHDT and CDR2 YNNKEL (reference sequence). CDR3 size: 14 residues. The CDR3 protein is CASSAGTSGNTIYF. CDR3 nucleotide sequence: TGTGCCAGCAGCGCAGGAACCTCTGGAAACACCATATATTTT.

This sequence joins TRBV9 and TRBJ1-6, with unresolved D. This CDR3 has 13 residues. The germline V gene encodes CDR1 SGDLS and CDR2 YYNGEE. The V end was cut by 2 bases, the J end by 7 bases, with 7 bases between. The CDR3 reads CASSVERNSPLHF. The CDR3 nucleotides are TGTGCCAGCAGCGTTGAAAGGAATTCACCCCTCCACTTT. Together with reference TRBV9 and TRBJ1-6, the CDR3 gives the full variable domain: DSGVTQTPKHLITATGQRVTLRCSPRSGDLSVYWYQQSLDQGLQFLIQYYNGEERAKGNILERFSAQQFPDLHSELNLSSLELGDSALYFCASSVERNSPLHFGNGTRLTVT.